These 15 T cell receptor beta chains share one sample of origin, sequenced in a study of cytomegalovirus exposure and HLA in healthy donors (dated by TCRdb to about 2017). Libraries were prepared through the immunoSEQ multiplex PCR assay. A mixture of 60 forward primers for TCR Vbeta segments and 13 reverse primers for TCR Jbeta segments was used in the multiplex PCR. TCRdb stores this immuneACCESS table with in-frame sequences only. Part of the clones is absent; in the studies checked, under half of the shortfall reflects unresolved V genes, and no reason is known for the rest. Recorded for this sample are about 180,000 clones; 75% to 90% of them occurred a single time. The top ten clonotypes cover 1% of the sample. Sequenced: PBMCs. The receptors come from a boy aged 2-15 years in good health and CMV-seronegative.

This clone occurred a few times. This chain uses TRBV5-4 with TRBJ1-5; maybe TRBD1 (6 bases). Trimming pared 2 bases from V and 6 bases from J, leaving 12 bases between. Looked up from germline, CDR1 is SGHNT and CDR2 is YYREEE (reference sequence). The CDR3 runs to 14 residues. This CDR3 reads CASSFGGAGQPQHF. The CDR3 DNA reads TGTGCCAGCAGCTTCGGGGGGGCCGGTCAGCCCCAGCATTTT.

V is TRBV10-1 and J is TRBJ1-2, with TRBD1 matching over 8 bases. Trimming took 3 bases from V and 0 from J; bases not matched to a gene: 6. The CDR3 runs 16 residues. The germline CDR1 and CDR2 sequences are WNHNN and SYGVQD (reference sequence). The chain's CDR3 is CASSDTGGKANYGYTF. DNA for the CDR3: TGCGCCAGCAGTGACACAGGGGGGAAGGCTAACTATGGCTACACCTTC.

The V and J genes are TRBV19 and TRBJ2-2; TRBD2 aligns across 8 bases. With 1 base clipped from V and 5 bases from J, the junction kept 3 bases outside the gene matches. Per germline, CDR1 LNHDA and CDR2 SQIVND (reference sequence). The CDR3 spans 15 residues. The CDR3 nucleotides read TGTGCCAGTAGTATAGCGGCGGGAGGAACCGGGGAGCTGTTTTTT. Protein: CASSIAAGGTGELFF. The full variable domain, with the rest looked up from reference TRBV19 and TRBJ2-2, is DGGITQSPKYLFRKEGQNVTLSCEQNLNHDAMYWYRQDPGQGLRLIYYSQIVNDFQKGDIAEGYSVSREKKESFPLTVTSAQKNPTAFYLCASSIAAGGTGELFFGEGSRLTVL.

The rearrangement joins TRBV7-9 to TRBJ1-3; 8 nucleotides match TRBD1. Germline CDR1 and CDR2: SEHNR and FQNEAQ (reference sequence). The CDR3 runs 18 residues. V trimming: 5 bases; J trimming: 0 bases; junction bases outside the gene matches: 12. The CDR3 here is CASSDGDRTSISGNTIYF. For the CDR3, the DNA is TGTGCCAGCAGCGATGGGGACAGGACTTCTATCTCTGGAAACACCATATATTTT.

The chain links TRBV9 to TRBJ2-3, with TRBD1 matching 10 bases. The V and J ends lost 4 bases and 4 bases, in that order; junction bases with no gene match: 6. Germline V lookup: CDR1 SGDLS, CDR2 YYNGEE. This CDR3 has 15 residues. CDR3 nucleotides: TGTGCCAGCAGCTCAAGACAGGGGGCCTCAGATACGCAGTATTTT. As protein: CASSSRQGASDTQYF.

This clone has more than one count but fewer than ten. V gene TRBV11-3 combines with J gene TRBJ2-2, with a tentative D call TRBD1 (6 bases). The CDR3 length is 14 residues. Germline values: CDR1 SGHNT, CDR2 YENEEA. V was cut by 5 bases and J by 5 bases, with 12 bases left in between. The CDR3 loop is CASSPRTGTGELFF. The CDR3, as DNA: TGTGCCAGCAGCCCTCGCACAGGGACCGGGGAGCTGTTTTTT.

The rearrangement links TRBV1 to TRBJ1-1; whether TRBD1, the table's D call, matches the DNA was not checked. TRBV1 is flagged as a pseudogene. The CDR3 contains 17 residues. In DNA, the CDR3 is TGCACCAGCAGCCAAGGGTTTCTGGCAGAACTGAACACTGAAGCTTTCTTT. The encoded protein is CTSSQGFLAELNTEAFF.

This clone was observed a single time. The CDR3 loop is CASTDPQGRVPPSNQPQHF. The DNA of the CDR3 is TGTGCCAGCACCGATCCTCAGGGGAGAGTACCCCCTAGCAATCAGCCCCAGCATTTT. The V and J genes are TRBV28 and TRBJ1-5; the D gene is possibly TRBD1 (6 bases). Trimming removed 7 bases from V and 0 bases from J, with 25 bases in between. This CDR3 has 19 amino acids. CDR1 is MDHEN, CDR2 SYDVKM, per germline.

The chain has TRBV29-1 and TRBJ2-7, with TRBD1 as a possible D gene (5 bases). This CDR3 has 13 amino acids. Germline CDR1 SQVTM, CDR2 ANQGSEA. With 5 bases removed from V and 2 bases from J, the gap between germline ends came to 13 bases. The CDR3 is CSVLILDTYEQYF. The CDR3, as DNA: TGCAGCGTTTTGATACTGGACACCTACGAGCAGTACTTC.

The chain employs TRBV5-1 and TRBJ1-4; D unclear. The germline V gene encodes CDR1 SGHRS and CDR2 YFSETQ. The CDR3 loop spans 12 amino acids. Trimming took 3 bases from V and 7 from J, leaving 7 bases between them. The CDR3 loop is CASSSEGEKLFF. The DNA for the CDR3 is TGCGCCAGCAGCTCGGAGGGTGAAAAACTGTTTTTT.

J is TRBJ1-1 and V is TRBV28; a weak D match, TRBD1 (6 bases). With 6 bases removed from V and 1 base from J, the gap between germline ends came to 9 bases. CDR1 and CDR2 (germline): MDHEN, SYDVKM. CDR3 length equals 13 residues. The CDR3 coding sequence is TGTGCCAGCAGCCTCAGGGGGAACACTGAAGCTTTCTTT. Its protein is CASSLRGNTEAFF.

This chain connects TRBV11-2 to TRBJ2-3, with TRBD1 matching 8 bases. The J segment lost 1 base and the V segment lost 0 bases, leaving 3 bases of the junction unmatched. The CDR3 contains 16 residues. Per germline, CDR1 SGHAT and CDR2 FQNNGV. CDR3 amino acids: CASSLEGGQGTDTQYF. Written as DNA, the CDR3 is TGTGCCAGCAGCTTAGAGGGGGGACAGGGCACAGATACGCAGTATTTT.

This clone was seen a handful of times. This rearrangement joins TRBV6-1 to TRBJ2-7, with TRBD1 matching 10 bases. V was pared by 6 bases and J by 1 base, with 6 bases of the junction left unmatched. In germline, CDR1 is MNHNS, CDR2 SASEGT. There are 15 residues in the CDR3. DNA of the CDR3: TGTGCCAGCAGGGAATTGGACAGGGGGTCCTACGAGCAGTACGTC. This sequence encodes CASRELDRGSYEQYV.

The J gene is TRBJ1-5, the V gene TRBV19, with D unresolved. The V and J ends lost 0 bases and 4 bases respectively, with 10 bases between them. The CDR3 length is 15 residues. CDR1 and CDR2 (germline): LNHDA, SQIVND (reference sequence). The CDR3 DNA reads TGTGCCAGTAGTATAGAGGGCTACAGAAATCAGCCCCAGCATTTT. Its translation is CASSIEGYRNQPQHF.

This clone appeared once. The V gene is TRBV5-1, the J gene TRBJ2-2, with TRBD2 matching over 14 bases. Looked up from germline, CDR1 is SGHRS and CDR2 is YFSETQ. Trimming removed 4 bases from V and 5 bases from J; junction bases left unmatched: 1. The length of the CDR3 is 15 residues. In DNA form, the CDR3 reads TGCGCCAGCAGCAGGACTAGCGGGAGGACCGGGGAGCTGTTTTTT. Encoded protein: CASSRTSGRTGELFF. The full variable domain, rest sourced from reference TRBV5-1 and TRBJ2-2, is KAGVTQTPRYLIKTRGQQVTLSCSPISGHRSVSWYQQTPGQGLQFLFEYFSETQRNKGNFPGRFSGRQFSNSRSEMNVSTLELGDSALYLCASSRTSGRTGELFFGEGSRLTVL.